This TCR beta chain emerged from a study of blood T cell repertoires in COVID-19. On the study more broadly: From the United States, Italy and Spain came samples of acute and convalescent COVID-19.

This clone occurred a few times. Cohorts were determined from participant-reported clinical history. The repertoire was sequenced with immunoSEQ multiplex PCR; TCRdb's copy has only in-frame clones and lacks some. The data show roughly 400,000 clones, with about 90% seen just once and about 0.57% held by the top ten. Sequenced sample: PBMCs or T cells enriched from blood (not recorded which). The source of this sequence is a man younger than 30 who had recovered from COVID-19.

DNA for the CDR3: TGCGCCAGCAGCATGACAGGGGGCGAGGATGGCTACACCTTC. The encoded protein is CASSMTGGEDGYTF. The chain couples TRBV5-1 to TRBJ1-2, with 10 positions matching TRBD1. The junction had 6 bases not matched to a gene; V was cut back by 4 bases and J by 6 bases. Germline V CDR1 and CDR2: SGHRS, YFSETQ. The CDR3 runs 14 residues.